The 16 T cell receptor beta chains below come from one sample, sequenced in a study of cytomegalovirus exposure and HLA in healthy donors. Primers included in the PCR were 60 Vbeta and 13 Jbeta primers. Method: immunoSEQ multiplex PCR; TCRdb's copy keeps in-frame clones and lacks some. Of 110,000 to 150,000 clones listed, roughly two thirds were seen once; the top ten hold 1% to 1.5%. The sequenced material came from PBMCs. The receptors originated from a woman in her thirties or forties in good health and CMV-seronegative.

The sample holds one count of this clone. CDR3 sequence reads: CASSLGGRTAEAFF. The CDR3 DNA sequence: TGTGCCAGCAGCTTAGGGGGACGGACAGCTGAAGCTTTCTTT. The rearrangement uses TRBV7-3 and TRBJ1-1, with a possible D match to TRBD1 (6 bases). The length of the CDR3 is 14 residues. Trimming took off 2 bases at V and 6 bases at J, with 13 bases between the two ends. Looked up from germline, CDR1 is SGHTA and CDR2 is FQGTGA.

This clone was counted a few times. The rearrangement joins TRBV5-6 to TRBJ1-6; 10 bases fit TRBD1. The V and J ends lost 5 bases and 4 bases, in that order; junction bases with no gene match: 6. CDR1 SGHDT and CDR2 YYEEEE come from the germline V gene. CDR3 size: 16 residues. The CDR3 DNA follows: TGTGCCAGCAGTCGGACAGGGGGTTTGTATAATTCACCCCTCCACTTT. This codes for CASSRTGGLYNSPLHF.

V and J are TRBV7-9 and TRBJ2-5; perhaps TRBD1 as D (5 bases). Trimming pared 1 base from V and 3 bases from J, leaving 6 bases between. The CDR3 sequence is 13 residues long. Germline V gene data show CDR1 as SEHNR and CDR2 as FQNEAQ (reference sequence). CDR3 protein: CASSLGQKETQYF. The CDR3 bases are TGTGCCAGCAGCTTAGGACAGAAAGAGACCCAGTACTTC.

In DNA, the CDR3 is TGTGCCAGTGGGAGGGGGACAGGGAGTGAAAAACTGTTTTTT. Protein: CASGRGTGSEKLFF. This sequence joins TRBV19 and TRBJ1-4, with 9 positions matching TRBD1. The V gene's germline CDR1 is LNHDA and CDR2 SQIVND (reference sequence). This CDR3 is built from 14 residues. The trim removed 8 bases at V and 7 bases at J, leaving 8 bases unmatched. The whole variable domain, remainder taken from reference TRBV19 and TRBJ1-4, is DGGITQSPKYLFRKEGQNVTLSCEQNLNHDAMYWYRQDPGQGLRLIYYSQIVNDFQKGDIAEGYSVSREKKESFPLTVTSAQKNPTAFYLCASGRGTGSEKLFFGSGTQLSVL.

The DNA of the CDR3 is TGTGCCAGCAGTTTATCAGGGGTCAACACCATATATTTT. It encodes CASSLSGVNTIYF. The chain joins TRBV28 to TRBJ1-3, with D possibly matching TRBD1 (6 bases). Trimming stripped 1 base from V and 7 bases from J, with 8 bases between. CDR1 and CDR2 (germline): MDHEN, SYDVKM. CDR3 length: 13 residues. Full variable domain (outside the CDR3, taken from reference TRBV28 and TRBJ1-3): DVKVTQSSRYLVKRTGEKVFLECVQDMDHENMFWYRQDPGLGLRLIYFSYDVKMKEKGDIPEGYSVSREKKERFSLILESASTNQTSMYLCASSLSGVNTIYFGEGSWLTVV.

The chain uses TRBV15 and TRBJ1-5, with D perhaps matching TRBD1 (6 bases). The V and J ends lost 6 bases and 4 bases respectively, with 7 bases between them. Germline V gives CDR1 LNHNV, CDR2 YYDKDF (reference sequence). The CDR3 has 12 amino acids. The DNA of the CDR3 is TGTGCCACCAGTACAGGGAATCAGCCCCAGCATTTT. Translating gives CATSTGNQPQHF.

The rearrangement uses TRBV6-1 and TRBJ1-3, with D maybe TRBD1 (6 bases). V was shortened by 7 bases and J by 4 bases, with 17 bases between the two germline ends. The CDR3 is made up of 15 amino acids. From germline, CDR1 is MNHNS and CDR2 SASEGT. The CDR3 nucleotides read TGTGCCAGCAAATGGGATGGGGGCGACGGAAACACCATATATTTT. Residues: CASKWDGGDGNTIYF.

The chain recombines TRBV4-1 with TRBJ1-3, with D possibly being TRBD1 (5 bases). The CDR3 has 18 amino acids. Per germline, CDR1 MGHRA and CDR2 YSYEKL. The ends were cut back, 1 base at V and 0 bases at J, with 16 bases in the middle. In DNA, the CDR3 is TGCGCCAGCAGCCAAGCCCCGTACAGGCCGAACTCTGGAAACACCATATATTTT. This translates into CASSQAPYRPNSGNTIYF.

This clone was observed a handful of times. The chain links TRBV5-1 to TRBJ1-1; TRBD1 agrees at 7 bases. Germline-derived CDR1 and CDR2 are SGHRS and YFSETQ. This CDR3 is 17 amino acids long. The junction had 10 bases not matched to a gene; V was cut back by 0 bases and J by 2 bases. CDR3 region: CASSLGQGGKVNTEAFF. The CDR3 DNA is TGCGCCAGCAGCTTGGGACAGGGAGGTAAGGTTAACACTGAAGCTTTCTTT.

J is TRBJ1-2 and V is TRBV4-1; D is unresolved. The CDR3 spans 15 residues. Germline V gene data show CDR1 as MGHRA and CDR2 as YSYEKL. Between the trimmed V and J ends, which lost 0 bases and 4 bases, there was a span of 12 bases. CDR3 amino acids: CASSQDKSNVYGYTF. The CDR3 region has the DNA TGCGCCAGCAGCCAAGATAAGTCTAATGTCTATGGCTACACCTTC.

The chain links TRBV7-3 to TRBJ2-7, with D tentatively TRBD1 (6 bases). Trimming cost V 5 bases and J 6 bases, with 17 bases left between them. The V gene's germline CDR1 is SGHTA and CDR2 FQGTGA. The CDR3 consists of 14 residues. CDR3 sequence: CASSPTAGVGEQYF. In nucleotides, the CDR3 is TGTGCCAGCAGCCCCACAGCAGGGGTGGGCGAGCAGTACTTC.

This sequence joins TRBV4-3 and TRBJ2-3; maybe TRBD2 (5 bases). The germline gives CDR1 LGHNA, CDR2 YSLEER. The CDR3 spans 18 residues. V shed 0 bases and J shed 1 base, with 17 bases lying between them. The CDR3 sequence: CASSQDLLGTPRTDTQYF. The CDR3 bases are TGCGCCAGCAGCCAAGATTTACTAGGCACACCTCGCACAGATACGCAGTATTTT.

The chain recombines TRBV9 with TRBJ2-5; possible D gene TRBD2, 6 bases. Trimming removed 2 bases at V and 1 base at J, with 15 bases between. Germline V gene data show CDR1 as SGDLS and CDR2 as YYNGEE. CDR3 length: 16 amino acids. The CDR3 DNA reads TGTGCCAGCAGCGTTGGGACGGGGGTAACCCAAGAGACCCAGTACTTC. Its translation: CASSVGTGVTQETQYF.

This clone came up a few times. The chain couples TRBV7-8 to TRBJ2-7; TRBD2 is a possible D gene (6 bases). The length of the CDR3 is 14 residues. Germline CDR1 and CDR2: SGHVS and FQNEAQ. Trimming pared 1 base from V and 5 bases from J, leaving 12 bases between. The CDR3 is CASSLDGGSHEQYF. Here the CDR3 DNA reads TGTGCCAGCAGCTTAGACGGGGGAAGTCACGAGCAGTACTTC.

The chain has TRBV5-1 and TRBJ2-5, with 7 bases lining up with TRBD1. Trimming removed 0 bases from V and 1 base from J; junction bases left unmatched: 6. CDR1 is SGHRS, CDR2 YFSETQ, per germline. This CDR3 contains 16 residues. CDR3 sequence reads: CASSLVTGTVQETQYF. The CDR3 coding sequence is TGCGCCAGCAGCTTGGTCACCGGGACAGTCCAAGAGACCCAGTACTTC.

A few counts support this clone. The chain recombines TRBV19 with TRBJ2-2, with 8 nucleotides matching TRBD2. The V segment lost 7 bases and the J segment 1 base; nucleotides outside the gene matches: 2. Germline-derived CDR1 and CDR2 are LNHDA and SQIVND (reference sequence). This CDR3 has 14 amino acids. CDR3 nucleotides: TGTGCCAGTACCGGGACTAGGAACACCGGGGAGCTGTTTTTT. Its protein is CASTGTRNTGELFF.